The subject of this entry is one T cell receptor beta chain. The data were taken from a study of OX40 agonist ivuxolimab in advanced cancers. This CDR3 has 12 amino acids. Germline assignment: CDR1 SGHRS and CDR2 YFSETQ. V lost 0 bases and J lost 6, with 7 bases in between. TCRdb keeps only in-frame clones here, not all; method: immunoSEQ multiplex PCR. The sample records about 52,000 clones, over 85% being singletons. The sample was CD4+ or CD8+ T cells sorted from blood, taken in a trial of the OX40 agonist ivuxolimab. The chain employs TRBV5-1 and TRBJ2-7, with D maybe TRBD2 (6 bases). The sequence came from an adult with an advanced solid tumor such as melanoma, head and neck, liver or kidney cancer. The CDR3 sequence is CASSLVGGEQYF. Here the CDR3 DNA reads TGCGCCAGCAGCTTGGTGGGGGGCGAGCAGTACTTC.